The source of this T cell receptor beta chain is a study of blood T cells in healthy people across ages (dated by TCRdb to 2015 to 2017). As for the study more broadly: Template switching captured roughly one uniquely barcoded TCR beta cDNA molecule per two T cells in model experiments. Age-related changes in TCR beta repertoire diversity were measured in the study by deep sequencing normalized with unique cDNA molecular identifiers. The donors were split into four age groups: young (average around 15 years), middle-aged (39), aged (more than 55) and long-lived (approximately 89). To avoid experimental bias, donors of different ages were randomly spread across the sequencing lanes. The study analyzed two additional independent replicas of 1 million unique cDNA reads from the same blood draw for two donors, one aged 18 to 29 and one aged 80 or older.

The protocol used for the library was 5' RACE. The sequencer was an Illumina HiSeq 2500. A second PCR of 7 to 11 cycles was performed with a sample-barcoded 5' primer and a J-beta primer mix. A unique molecular identifier was introduced onto each TCR beta cDNA molecule by a template-switch 5' adaptor carrying 12 random nucleotides. At least 2.5 million CDR3-containing paired-end reads were obtained from each sample. All of the RNA was converted into first-strand cDNA using the Mint cDNA synthesis kit, with a TRBC-specific oligonucleotide serving as the primer. After uracil-DNA glycosylase treatment, a first 18-cycle PCR used universal primers M1SS and BC2_uni_R on all cDNA. On the study's bioinformatics: Each sample was normalized by randomly selecting 1 million high-quality reads, each carrying a distinct molecular identifier. Reads sharing molecular identifiers were discarded rather than binned into consensus sequences. MiTCR, set to a Q25 quality threshold and the strictest error-elimination algorithm, was used for CDR3 identification, clonotype clustering and error correction. Lower-bound total TCR beta diversity was estimated with a nonparametric unseen species model using Euler transformation. TCRdb took the public reads, trimmed them with fastp at Q25, ran MiXCR for clone calling and kept in-frame beta chains. Identical CDR3 protein sequences are pooled into one entry, listed with their most common genes and DNA. These V and J calls derive from TCRdb rather than the authors' analysis. The sample table shows hundreds of thousands of distinct CDR3 sequences, and about 51% are seen once. 13% of the sample goes to the ten largest clones.

About this clonotype: Its antigen specificity is not known. A much larger clone is a single base away; this may be a read error.

Donors were 39 systemically healthy Caucasian individuals from Russia aged roughly 6 to 90 years. Each donor gave about 11 milliliters of peripheral blood, drawn into EDTA-treated Vacutainer tubes. Ficoll-Paque density-gradient centrifugation was used to isolate PBMCs, with at least 6.5 million per sample. Total RNA was extracted from PBMCs with Trizol reagent, with at least 5.5 micrograms obtained per sample. For every donor, an aliquot of PBMCs went through flow cytometry to measure the percentages of naive CD45RAhigh/CD27high T cells. Results and caveats for the whole study, not just this receptor: As age increased, observed TCR beta diversity per million T cells dropped in a roughly linear way, and a significant reduction was already evident by age roughly 40. A strong correlation was found between observed TCR beta diversity and the percentage of naive T cells measured by flow cytometry. Because donor CMV infection status was unknown, age-related changes in expanded clonotypes were potentially confounded. Estimates of total diversity based on one million sequenced T cells were considered lower bounds and underestimates. The long-lived group showed more naive CD4+ T cells, fewer expanded clones and increased TCR diversity than the aged group, suggesting age selection. Because profiling used bulk unsorted PBMCs, naive and antigen-experienced compartments could not be compared conclusively.

The clonotype comes from a woman at least 80 years old in good health. The specimen sequenced was blood.

The DNA sequence follows: TGTACCAGCAGCTTAGCTGTGACTAGCGTTCAGAGCGAGCAGTACTTC. This gives the protein CTSSLAVTSVQSEQYF. The chain employs TRBV7-9 and TRBJ2-5; 8 nucleotides in the junction match TRBD2. The end of the DNA is better explained by TRBJ2-7, so the J call may be wrong. Via the germline V gene (reference sequence), CDR1 is SEHNR and CDR2 FQNEAQ. From its cysteine to its phenylalanine, the CDR3 spans 16 amino acids. Only CDR3 DNA is held: 48 bases, read in frame from base 1.